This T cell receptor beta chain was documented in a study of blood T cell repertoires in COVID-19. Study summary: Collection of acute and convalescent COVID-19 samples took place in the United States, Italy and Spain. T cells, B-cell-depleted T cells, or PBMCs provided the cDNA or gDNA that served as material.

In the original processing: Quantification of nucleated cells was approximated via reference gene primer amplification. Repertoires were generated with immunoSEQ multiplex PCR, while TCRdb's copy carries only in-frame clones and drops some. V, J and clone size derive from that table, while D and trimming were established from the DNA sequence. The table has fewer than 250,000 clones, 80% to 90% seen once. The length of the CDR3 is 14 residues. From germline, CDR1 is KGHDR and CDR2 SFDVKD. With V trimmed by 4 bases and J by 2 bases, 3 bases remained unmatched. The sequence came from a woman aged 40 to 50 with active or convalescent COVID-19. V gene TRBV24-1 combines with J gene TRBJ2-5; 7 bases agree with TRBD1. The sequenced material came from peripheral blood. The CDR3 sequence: CATSDPTGQETQYF. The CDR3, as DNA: TGTGCCACCAGTGACCCGACAGGGCAAGAGACCCAGTACTTC.